This paragraph reports one T cell receptor (beta chain). This sample is part of a study of blood T cell repertoires in COVID-19. Study as a whole: The analysed material was cDNA or gDNA that came from T cells, B-cell-depleted T cells, or PBMCs.

CDR3 length equals 14 residues. Trimming cost V 3 bases and J 6 bases; bases outside gene matches: 8. CDR1 is MNHEY, CDR2 SVGEGT, per germline. Data came from immunoSEQ multiplex PCR; TCRdb stores just in-frame clones and leaves some out. The data hold just over 95,000 clones, with 80% to 85% observed a single time. This TCR came from a man aged 55-75 years with acute or convalescent COVID-19. V usage is TRBV6-2 or TRBV6-3 and J usage is TRBJ2-7, with TRBD2 identical over 7 bases. The material sequenced was peripheral blood. Here the CDR3 reads CASSYGGSLAEQYV. The CDR3 DNA follows: TGTGCCAGCAGTTATGGCGGGAGCCTTGCCGAGCAGTACGTC.